The 27 T cell receptor beta chains below come from one sample, sequenced in a study of beta chain features in type 1 diabetes. Study results and limitations: In every one of the four CD4+ subsets, TCRB CDR3s were moderately but significantly shorter in Type 1 diabetes patients.

Their specific antigens are unknown. Sequenced material consisted of expressed TCRB transcripts (all of the isolated RNA was reverse transcribed). The protocol was immunoSEQ multiplex PCR, while the TCRdb copy is restricted to in-frame clones and leaves out a portion. The repertoire holds about 640,000 clones, with about an eighth as singletons. The specimen sequenced was naive CD4+ T cells from blood. Receptors were obtained from a man aged 30 to 45 with type 1 diabetes.

The chain recombines TRBV6-6 with TRBJ2-2; the D call may be TRBD1 or TRBD2 (5 bases each). The germline V gene encodes CDR1 MNHNY and CDR2 SVGAGI (reference sequence). CDR3 length: 15 residues. Trimming left V 5 bases short and J 0 bases short, with 10 bases between. CDR3 DNA sequence: TGTGCCAGCAGTCTCAGGGACCCGAACACCGGGGAGCTGTTTTTT. Residues: CASSLRDPNTGELFF.

V usage is TRBV6-1 and J usage is TRBJ1-4; weak D call: TRBD1 (5 bases). The CDR3 has 15 amino acids. Germline V lookup: CDR1 MNHNS, CDR2 SASEGT. The V end was cut by 8 bases, the J end by 0 bases, with 13 bases between. The CDR3 region is CASHQGITTNEKLFF. As DNA, the CDR3 is TGTGCCAGCCACCAGGGTATTACAACTAATGAAAAACTGTTTTTT.

The V call is TRBV29-1, the J call TRBJ2-1, with 7 bases matching TRBD2. There are 14 residues in the CDR3. Germline CDR1 and CDR2: SQVTM and ANQGSEA. The ends lost 8 bases at V and 0 bases at J; junction bases unmatched: 7. Here the CDR3 reads CSSSAGSSYNEQFF. The CDR3 region has the DNA TGCAGCTCCTCAGCGGGGAGCTCCTACAATGAGCAGTTCTTC.

V usage is TRBV11-2 and J usage is TRBJ2-5; possibly TRBD1 for D (5 bases). This CDR3 is 12 amino acids long. Germline assignment: CDR1 SGHAT and CDR2 FQNNGV. The V end lost 4 bases, the J end lost 5 bases, and 8 bases lay between the germline ends. The CDR3 bases are TGTGCCAGCAGCTGGGGCCGGGAGACCCAGTACTTC. It specifies CASSWGRETQYF.

This chain links TRBV7-9 with TRBJ1-5, with 7 bases matching TRBD1. Germline V lookup: CDR1 SEHNR, CDR2 FQNEAQ (reference sequence). The V gene end was trimmed by 5 bases and the J gene end by 3 bases; junction bases not matched to a gene: 4. This CDR3 is 14 amino acids long. The CDR3, as DNA: TGTGCCAGCAGCCGACAGGGCCTCAATCAGCCCCAGCATTTT. Translating gives CASSRQGLNQPQHF.

This clone was recorded a few times. The chain combines TRBV29-1 with TRBJ2-3; no definite D call. This CDR3 has 14 amino acids. The germline V and J ends were trimmed by 3 bases and 1 base, with 11 bases remaining between them. Germline V lookup: CDR1 SQVTM, CDR2 ANQGSEA. The CDR3 DNA reads as TGCAGCGTTGACGTAGCCCCAGGCACAGATACGCAGTATTTT. Translation: CSVDVAPGTDTQYF.

V is TRBV7-3 and J is TRBJ1-4, with 10 bases identical to TRBD1. The CDR3 loop spans 15 amino acids. V dropped 3 bases and J dropped 5; count of bases not matched to a gene: 3. Per the germline V gene, CDR1 is SGHTA and CDR2 is FQGTGA. As DNA, the CDR3 is TGTGCCAGCAGCTTGACAGGGGGCGGCAATGAAAAACTGTTTTTT. This encodes CASSLTGGGNEKLFF. The full variable domain, rest sourced from reference TRBV7-3 and TRBJ1-4, is GAGVSQTPSNKVTEKGKYVELRCDPISGHTALYWYRQSLGQGPEFLIYFQGTGAADDSGLPNDRFFAVRPEGSVSTLKIQRTERGDSAVYLCASSLTGGGNEKLFFGSGTQLSVL.

This clone has just a few counts. This chain joins TRBV5-1 and TRBJ2-4; 9 bases match TRBD1. J lost 6 bases, V lost 2 bases, and 3 bases had no gene match. The CDR3 covers 14 residues. Germline V lookup: CDR1 SGHRS, CDR2 YFSETQ. The CDR3 DNA is TGCGCCAGCAGCTTTTCGGGACAGGGAAACATTCAGTACTTC. It translates to CASSFSGQGNIQYF.

The rearrangement joins TRBV5-6 to TRBJ2-1; D uncertain. The CDR3 spans 12 residues. Trimming shortened V by 0 bases and J by 8 bases, and 6 bases separated the two germline ends. In germline, CDR1 is SGHDT, CDR2 YYEEEE. CDR3 region: CASSLVGDEQFF. The CDR3 bases are TGTGCCAGCAGCTTGGTAGGTGATGAGCAGTTCTTC.

This clone showed up just a few times. The rearrangement uses TRBV25-1 and TRBJ2-3, with D perhaps matching TRBD1 (6 bases). The CDR3 contains 16 residues. The V gene's germline CDR1 is MGHDK and CDR2 SYGVNS. V was cut by 3 bases and J by 2 bases, with 15 bases left in between. As DNA, the CDR3 is TGTGCCAGCAGTGAGTTTCTCCAGGGGAACACAGATACGCAGTATTTT. It codes for CASSEFLQGNTDTQYF.

This clone was picked up a small number of times. J is TRBJ1-1 and V is TRBV4-3; D ambiguous. V was trimmed by 0 bases and J by 4 bases, leaving 18 bases between them. This CDR3 has 17 residues. The germline V gene encodes CDR1 LGHNA and CDR2 YSLEER. CDR3 sequence (DNA): TGCGCCAGCAGCCAAGATTCTGTCGGCTCTAGGTCCACTGAAGCTTTCTTT. Its translation: CASSQDSVGSRSTEAFF.

Regarding this clone: No conserved phenylalanine or tryptophan is present at the end of the CDR3, so a read error is the likely explanation. Because the CDR3's place on the DNA is in doubt, the DNA is left out and the CDR3 is given as listed by TCRdb. The V and J genes are TRBV25-1 and TRBJ1-2. The CDR3 numbers 12 amino acids, ends counted. The germline V gene has CDR1 MGHDK and CDR2 SYGVNS. CDR3 protein: CASSEWDSPLRV.

This clone occurred a few times. The gene calls are TRBV13 and TRBJ2-1, with D perhaps TRBD1 or TRBD2 (5 bases each). CDR1 and CDR2 from the germline V gene are PRHDT and FYEKMQ (reference sequence). This CDR3 spans 13 amino acids. The V and J ends lost 2 bases and 5 bases respectively, with 7 bases between them. CDR3 in DNA: TGTGCCAGCAGCTTATGGGGGAACAATGAGCAGTTCTTC. Translating it yields CASSLWGNNEQFF.

This clone was detected many times. The chain carries TRBV7-2 and TRBJ2-5; D is unclear. Germline loops: CDR1 SGHTA, CDR2 FQGNSA. V shed 5 bases and J shed 5 bases, with 9 bases lying between them. The CDR3 length is 12 residues. The CDR3 DNA follows: TGTGCCAGCAGCATCCGTGACGAGACCCAGTACTTC. It specifies CASSIRDETQYF.

The gene calls are TRBV10-3 and TRBJ2-3, with 10 bases matching TRBD1. The CDR3 loop spans 13 amino acids. The trim removed 11 bases at V and 3 bases at J, leaving 5 bases unmatched. Germline CDR1 ENHRY, CDR2 SYGVKD. The CDR3 here is CAARQGATDTQYF. Here the CDR3 DNA reads TGTGCCGCTCGACAGGGGGCAACAGATACGCAGTATTTT.

This chain connects TRBV29-1 to TRBJ2-5, with TRBD1 matching 9 bases. The J segment lost 5 bases and the V segment lost 4 bases, leaving 14 bases of the junction unmatched. The CDR3 has 16 amino acids. Germline V gives CDR1 SQVTM, CDR2 ANQGSEA. The CDR3 nucleotides are TGCAGCGTTGTATTAGTGGGACAGGGATTCGAGGAGACCCAGTACTTC. Translation: CSVVLVGQGFEETQYF.

In its sample, this clone was seen a few times. The genes are TRBV5-4 and TRBJ2-7, with D tentatively TRBD1 or TRBD2 (6 bases each). Trimming pared 4 bases from V and 2 bases from J, leaving 19 bases between. Germline CDR1 and CDR2: SGHNT and YYREEE (reference sequence). This CDR3 spans 16 amino acids. In DNA, the CDR3 is TGTGCCAGCAGCCAAGCCGGGGGACACGGAACCTACGAGCAGTACTTC. Translated, it gives CASSQAGGHGTYEQYF.

This clone was observed a few times. CDR3 loop: CASSLGAYEQYF. CDR3 DNA sequence: TGTGCCAGCAGCTTGGGAGCCTACGAGCAGTACTTC. The V gene is TRBV5-6, the J gene TRBJ2-7; D ambiguous. There are 12 residues in the CDR3. Germline values: CDR1 SGHDT, CDR2 YYEEEE. Trimming took 0 bases from V and 2 from J, leaving 3 bases between them.

In this sample, this clone turned up a few times. The genes are TRBV14 and TRBJ1-1, with 7 bases aligning to TRBD1. The germline gives CDR1 SGHDN, CDR2 FVKESK. The CDR3 runs 13 residues. V shed 2 bases and J 11 bases; nucleotides not matched to a gene: 8. The CDR3 region is CASSQYGPGGAFF. The CDR3 DNA is TGTGCCAGCAGCCAATACGGGCCAGGGGGGGCTTTCTTT.

This clone showed up just a few times. The V and J genes are TRBV19 and TRBJ2-2; 8 nucleotides align to TRBD1. Germline CDR1 and CDR2: LNHDA and SQIVND (reference sequence). CDR3 length: 13 residues. V trimming: 10 bases; J trimming: 5 bases; junction bases outside the gene matches: 6. CDR3 DNA: TGTGCCACTCCCGGACAGGGAACCGGGGAGCTGTTTTTT. Translation: CATPGQGTGELFF.

The rearrangement joins TRBV7-2 to TRBJ1-1, with a tentative D call TRBD1 (5 bases). Germline CDR1 SGHTA, CDR2 FQGNSA. The CDR3 runs 14 residues. V was clipped by 1 base and J by 0 bases, with 6 bases between them. This chain's CDR3 is CASSLGQLNTEAFF. Here the CDR3 DNA reads TGTGCCAGCAGCTTAGGACAGTTGAACACTGAAGCTTTCTTT.

V and J are TRBV5-4 and TRBJ1-3, with D unresolved. This CDR3 contains 14 residues. Germline CDR1 is SGHNT and CDR2 is YYREEE (reference sequence). V lost 2 bases to trimming and J lost 2 bases, with 8 bases between them. CDR3 DNA: TGTGCCAGCAGCTTCTACGGGCCTGGAAACACCATATATTTT. Residues: CASSFYGPGNTIYF.

V is TRBV7-2 and J is TRBJ1-1; 7 nucleotides align to TRBD1. This CDR3 has 13 amino acids. V lost 5 bases, J lost 10 bases, and 10 bases stayed unmatched. CDR1 is SGHTA, CDR2 FQGNSA, per germline. CDR3 protein: CASSPRQGSGAFF. CDR3 in DNA: TGTGCCAGCAGCCCCAGACAGGGCTCCGGAGCTTTCTTT.

The V and J genes are TRBV9 and TRBJ2-6, with D possibly being TRBD1 (6 bases). CDR3 length: 19 residues. Between the trimmed V and J ends, which lost 3 bases and 0 bases, there was a span of 19 bases. Looked up from germline, CDR1 is SGDLS and CDR2 is YYNGEE. CDR3 sequence: CASSAQGQNRYSGANVLTF. CDR3 DNA: TGTGCCAGCAGCGCCCAAGGACAGAACCGATACTCTGGGGCCAACGTCCTGACTTTC.

This clone showed up just a few times. This chain uses TRBV7-2 with TRBJ2-3, with 7 bases aligning to TRBD2. Germline CDR1 and CDR2: SGHTA and FQGNSA. The CDR3 is 14 residues long. The V segment lost 5 bases and the J segment 4 bases; nucleotides outside the gene matches: 6. CDR3 bases: TGTGCCAGCAGCCCTGGGAGGGAAGCAGATACGCAGTATTTT. Amino acid sequence: CASSPGREADTQYF.

This chain uses TRBV11-3 with TRBJ2-5; D unclear. Germline CDR1 SGHNT, CDR2 YENEEA. The CDR3 is made up of 12 amino acids. Trimming cost V 5 bases and J 2 bases, with 6 bases left between them. The CDR3 spells CASSRSQETQYF. The CDR3 DNA reads as TGTGCCAGCAGCCGGAGTCAAGAGACCCAGTACTTC. Together with reference TRBV11-3 and TRBJ2-5, the CDR3 gives the full variable domain: EAGVVQSPRYKIIEKKQPVAFWCNPISGHNTLYWYLQNLGQGPELLIRYENEEAVDDSQLPKDRFSAERLKGVDSTLKIQPAELGDSAVYLCASSRSQETQYFGPGTRLLVL.

V gene TRBV4-2 combines with J gene TRBJ2-5, with TRBD2 matching over 11 bases. Germline-derived CDR1 and CDR2 are LGHNA and YNFKEQ. The CDR3 spans 19 residues. The V segment lost 1 base and the J segment 7 bases; nucleotides outside the gene matches: 17. As DNA, the CDR3 is TGTGCCAGCAGCCAAGGATTAAGGACGGGGACTAGCGGACAGGCGACCCAGTACTTC. The encoded protein is CASSQGLRTGTSGQATQYF.